These 23 T cell receptor beta chains were all obtained from the same sample, sequenced in a study of T cell responses to AZD1222 COVID-19 vaccine. Profiled with immunoSEQ multiplex PCR; TCRdb holds only in-frame clones, not every one. Of 100,000 to 150,000 clones listed, more than 70% are singletons. Sequences were derived from peripheral blood, sampled on day 0 of AZD1222 vaccination. All receptors come from an adult in good health.

The genes are TRBV5-1 and TRBJ1-3; 9 nucleotides align to TRBD1. This CDR3 comprises 14 residues. Trimming took 8 bases from V and 4 from J; bases not matched to a gene: 7. Germline V CDR1 and CDR2: SGHRS, YFSETQ. The CDR3 protein is CASSQGASGNTIYF. DNA of the CDR3: TGCGCCAGTTCACAGGGGGCTTCGGGAAACACCATATATTTT.

Comments on this clone: In the same sample, other DNA sequences code for this CDR3. The chain links TRBV6-2 or TRBV6-3 to TRBJ1-1, with D possibly TRBD1 on 5 matching bases. Germline CDR1 and CDR2: MNHEY and SVGEGT. Trimming removed 0 bases at V and 1 base at J, with 6 bases between. This CDR3 has 14 residues. The CDR3 bases are TGTGCCAGCAGTTACTCGGGGGGGAACACTGAAGCTTTCTTT. As protein: CASSYSGGNTEAFF.

The rearrangement uses TRBV5-1 and TRBJ1-3; D call uncertain. The germline V gene encodes CDR1 SGHRS and CDR2 YFSETQ. This CDR3 comprises 16 residues. The ends were cut back, 6 bases at V and 0 bases at J, with 16 bases in the middle. CDR3 loop: CASTYAGMNSGNTIYF. For the CDR3, the DNA is TGCGCCAGCACTTACGCGGGGATGAACTCTGGAAACACCATATATTTT.

CDR3 sequence: CASTLTGYGEKLFF. CDR3 sequence (DNA): TGTGCCAGCACCCTAACAGGGTATGGTGAAAAACTGTTTTTT. This chain connects TRBV7-9 to TRBJ1-4, with D tentatively TRBD1 (6 bases). This CDR3 spans 14 amino acids. With 7 bases removed from V and 7 bases from J, the gap between germline ends came to 16 bases. The V gene's germline CDR1 is SEHNR and CDR2 FQNEAQ (reference sequence).

V is TRBV6-2 or TRBV6-3 and J is TRBJ2-7, with 10 bases aligning to TRBD1. The CDR3 runs 17 residues. J was trimmed by 2 bases and V by 1 base; bases with no gene match: 8. Germline CDR1 and CDR2: MNHEY and SVGEGT. In DNA, the CDR3 is TGTGCCAGCAGTTACTGGACAGGGGGAATGAATACCTACGAGCAGTACTTC. Protein: CASSYWTGGMNTYEQYF.

V gene TRBV19 combines with J gene TRBJ1-5; D is uncertain. This CDR3 is built from 13 residues. Germline lookup yields CDR1 LNHDA and CDR2 SQIVND (reference sequence). V lost 7 bases and J 2 bases, leaving 9 bases between the germline ends. CDR3 DNA: TGTGCCAGTATGGAGGCAGGCAATCAGCCCCAGCATTTT. Residues: CASMEAGNQPQHF.

This sequence joins TRBV20-1 and TRBJ1-3, with TRBD1 identical over 12 bases. CDR3 length equals 17 residues. CDR1 is DFQATT, CDR2 SNEGSKA, per germline (reference sequence). The J segment lost 4 bases and the V segment lost 3 bases, leaving 10 bases of the junction unmatched. In DNA, the CDR3 is TGCAGTGCTAGTCCAGAGCCGGGACAGGGGGCAGGAAACACCATATATTTT. The encoded protein is CSASPEPGQGAGNTIYF.

The rearrangement links TRBV7-2 to TRBJ1-6; TRBD1 is a possible D gene (6 bases). The CDR3 runs to 15 residues. CDR1 is SGHTA, CDR2 FQGNSA, per germline. V lost 1 base, J lost 7 bases, and 11 bases lay in between. As DNA, the CDR3 is TGTGCCAGCAGCTTAGTGGCAGGGGCCAATTCACCCCTCCACTTT. Protein: CASSLVAGANSPLHF.

The J gene is TRBJ2-1, the V gene TRBV11-3; D is unresolved. This CDR3 spans 13 amino acids. Germline values: CDR1 SGHNT, CDR2 YENEEA. Trimming removed 0 bases at V and 9 bases at J, with 9 bases between. DNA for the CDR3: TGTGCCAGCAGCTTAGATCAGGATCGTGAGCAGTTCTTC. This sequence encodes CASSLDQDREQFF.

V and J are TRBV2 and TRBJ2-2; D is unresolved. CDR3 length equals 15 residues. From germline, CDR1 is SNHLY and CDR2 FYNNEI. V dropped 4 bases and J dropped 5 bases, with 14 bases sitting between them. The CDR3 DNA is TGTGCCAGCAGTGTCCAGGTAGTCGGTACCGGGGAGCTGTTTTTT. It specifies CASSVQVVGTGELFF.

The V call is TRBV28, the J call TRBJ1-2; TRBD1 matches 8 bases. This CDR3 has 14 residues. In germline, CDR1 is MDHEN, CDR2 SYDVKM. The V segment lost 2 bases and the J segment 6 bases; nucleotides outside the gene matches: 5. The CDR3 nucleotides are TGTGCCAGCAGTTTAATGGACAGGGCCGATGGCTACACCTTC. Protein product: CASSLMDRADGYTF.

The J gene is TRBJ1-1, the V gene TRBV29-1, with D maybe TRBD1 (6 bases). The CDR3 loop spans 14 amino acids. With 5 bases removed from V and 4 bases from J, the gap between germline ends came to 17 bases. Per germline, CDR1 SQVTM and CDR2 ANQGSEA. The CDR3 here is CSVYLNRVGTEAFF. The CDR3 nucleotides read TGCAGCGTTTACCTCAACAGGGTAGGCACTGAAGCTTTCTTT. Complete variable domain (other parts from reference TRBV29-1 and TRBJ1-1): SAVISQKPSRDICQRGTSLTIQCQVDSQVTMMFWYRQQPGQSLTLIATANQGSEATYESGFVIDKFPISRPNLTFSTLTVSNMSPEDSSIYLCSVYLNRVGTEAFFGQGTRLTVV.

This clone appeared a single time. The chain is built from TRBV18 and TRBJ2-2; weak D call: TRBD1 (5 bases). V was pared by 5 bases and J by 4 bases, with 11 bases between. Per germline, CDR1 KGHSH and CDR2 LQKENI. This CDR3 is 14 amino acids long. In DNA form, the CDR3 reads TGTGCCAGCTCATCACGACAGACCACCGGGGAGCTGTTTTTT. Translation: CASSSRQTTGELFF.

The chain carries TRBV19 and TRBJ2-5; TRBD1 is a possible D gene (6 bases). CDR3 size: 14 residues. Germline CDR1 and CDR2: LNHDA and SQIVND (reference sequence). V lost 5 bases and J lost 3, with 13 bases in between. The CDR3 region is CASSWGQRKETQYF. In DNA, the CDR3 is TGTGCCAGTAGTTGGGGACAAAGGAAAGAGACCCAGTACTTC.

The chain employs TRBV7-9 and TRBJ2-3; possible D gene TRBD2, 6 bases. The CDR3 totals 19 residues. Germline V gene lookup returns CDR1 SEHNR and CDR2 FQNEAQ (reference sequence). The V end was cut by 5 bases, the J end by 1 base, with 25 bases between. CDR3 sequence (DNA): TGTGCCAGCAGCCCCACGGTGGTAACGGGGGTTTTCGGCACAGATACGCAGTATTTT. This codes for CASSPTVVTGVFGTDTQYF. The whole variable domain, filled in from reference TRBV7-9 and TRBJ2-3, reads DTGVSQNPRHKITKRGQNVTFRCDPISEHNRLYWYRQTLGQGPEFLTYFQNEAQLEKSRLLSDRFSAERPKGSFSTLEIQRTEQGDSAMYLCASSPTVVTGVFGTDTQYFGPGTRLTVL.

This chain joins TRBV6-5 and TRBJ2-1; D uncertain. This CDR3 region has 11 residues. Germline CDR1 is MNHEY and CDR2 is SVGAGI. V dropped 7 bases and J dropped 6 bases, with 7 bases sitting between them. The CDR3 protein is CASTLLNEQFF. In nucleotides, the CDR3 is TGTGCCAGCACCTTACTCAATGAGCAGTTCTTC.

Sample share makes this clone medium-sized (0.01 to 0.1%). The rearrangement uses TRBV18 and TRBJ1-2; TRBD1 aligns across 10 bases. The CDR3 has 14 amino acids. V lost 3 bases and J lost 6; bases outside the gene matches: 4. CDR1 is KGHSH, CDR2 LQKENI, per germline. The CDR3 region is CASSPGTGADGYTF. CDR3 nucleotides: TGTGCCAGCTCACCCGGGACAGGGGCGGATGGCTACACCTTC. The full variable domain, its missing parts supplied by reference TRBV18 and TRBJ1-2, is NAGVMQNPRHLVRRRGQEARLRCSPMKGHSHVYWYRQLPEEGLKFMVYLQKENIIDESGMPKERFSAEFPKEGPSILRIQQVVRGDSAAYFCASSPGTGADGYTFGSGTRLTVV.

The rearrangement links TRBV6-5 to TRBJ1-5, with D tentatively TRBD1 (5 bases). CDR3 length equals 13 residues. Germline V gene sequence: CDR1 MNHEY, CDR2 SVGAGI. Trimming took off 1 base at V and 9 bases at J, with 10 bases between the two ends. This CDR3 is CASSYLGQTPQHF. CDR3 nucleotide sequence: TGTGCCAGCAGTTACTTGGGGCAAACGCCCCAGCATTTT.

The chain links TRBV5-1 to TRBJ1-5; D not certain. V was pared by 7 bases and J by 0 bases, with 14 bases between. Germline-derived CDR1 and CDR2 are SGHRS and YFSETQ. This CDR3 comprises 15 residues. The CDR3 DNA reads TGCGCCAGCTCCGCGGACGGTAGTAGCAATCAGCCCCAGCATTTT. Its translation is CASSADGSSNQPQHF.

This chain uses TRBV6-5 with TRBJ1-5, with 8 bases lining up with TRBD1. The CDR3 sequence is 15 residues long. CDR1 is MNHEY and CDR2 is SVGAGI in the germline V gene. V gave up 5 bases and J gave up 4 bases; unmatched junction bases: 7. CDR3 DNA: TGTGCCAGCAGTCCAGGGGGCGCTTGGAATCAGCCCCAGCATTTT. As protein: CASSPGGAWNQPQHF.

The chain couples TRBV7-9 to TRBJ1-1, with TRBD1 matching over 8 bases. Unmatched junction bases numbered 9, after V lost 1 base and J lost 11 bases. The germline CDR1 and CDR2 sequences are SEHNR and FQNEAQ (reference sequence). This CDR3 spans 14 amino acids. The CDR3 sequence: CASSLVFQGARAFF. The CDR3, as DNA: TGTGCCAGCAGCTTAGTATTCCAGGGGGCGCGGGCTTTCTTT.

The chain uses TRBV18 and TRBJ2-5, with D perhaps matching TRBD2 (6 bases). Per germline, CDR1 KGHSH and CDR2 LQKENI. The ends were cut back, 3 bases at V and 5 bases at J, with 13 bases in the middle. This CDR3 has 14 amino acids. The CDR3 DNA is TGTGCCAGCTCACCGGACACTAGCTGGGAGACCCAGTACTTC. Translated: CASSPDTSWETQYF.

The gene calls are TRBV7-2 and TRBJ2-3; D assignment may be TRBD1 or TRBD2 (6 bases each). V dropped 0 bases and J dropped 2 bases, with 12 bases sitting between them. The V gene's germline CDR1 is SGHTA and CDR2 FQGNSA. This CDR3 region has 16 residues. The CDR3, as DNA: TGTGCCAGCAGCTTAGCGCCGGGGGCCACCACAGATACGCAGTATTTT. Translated: CASSLAPGATTDTQYF.